This T cell receptor (beta chain) was observed in a study of blood T cell repertoires in COVID-19. Study in general: Italy, Spain and the United States were the sources of the convalescent and acute COVID-19 samples. In each case, the material was cDNA or gDNA derived from T cells, B-cell-depleted T cells, or PBMCs.

The germline gives CDR1 GTSNPN, CDR2 SVGIG (reference sequence). V was trimmed by 2 bases and J by 10 bases, leaving 15 bases between them. The CDR3 contains 13 residues. Original handling: It was from reference gene primer amplification that nucleated cell counts were estimated. Profiled with immunoSEQ multiplex PCR; TCRdb holds only in-frame clones, not every one. That table furnishes V, J and clone size, whereas the DNA furnished D and trimming. The data show some 190,000 clones, 70% to 85% seen once. This TCR was sampled from a woman in her 50s with acute or convalescent COVID-19. The V gene is TRBV30, the J gene TRBJ2-1; D is undetermined. The sequenced sample was peripheral blood. CDR3 DNA: TGTGCCTGGAGTTCGAGACACCTCCAGGAGCAGTTCTTC. It is translated as CAWSSRHLQEQFF.